The 4 T cell receptor beta chains below all came from one sample that was sequenced in a study of shared T cell receptors in the human thymus. Only in-frame clones appear in the TCRdb table, and some are missing; sequencing was by immunoSEQ multiplex PCR. The sample records 550,000 to 800,000 clones, around 85% being singletons. The sample was also reused in another study, on human thymus T cells.

Sequenced: thymocytes. These receptors originate from a girl under three years old with a congenital heart defect.

This chain connects TRBV27 to TRBJ2-1, with TRBD2 matching over 12 bases. Trimming at V came to 5 bases and at J to 9 bases, leaving 8 bases not matched to a gene. This CDR3 has 15 amino acids. Germline V gives CDR1 MNHEY, CDR2 SMNVEV (reference sequence). The CDR3 nucleotides read TGTGCCAGCAGTCAAAGGACTAGCGGGGTGGGTGAGCAGTTCTTC. Translating it yields CASSQRTSGVGEQFF.

The J gene is TRBJ1-6, the V gene TRBV6-1; 8 nucleotides agree with TRBD1. Germline V CDR1 and CDR2: MNHNS, SASEGT. J lost 10 bases, V lost 6 bases, and 11 bases had no gene match. This CDR3 contains 15 residues. CDR3: CASREPGQAGSPLHF. CDR3 nucleotide sequence: TGTGCCAGCAGAGAACCGGGACAGGCGGGCTCACCCCTCCACTTT.

V is TRBV5-4 and J is TRBJ1-2; perhaps TRBD1 as D (6 bases). Trimming removed 4 bases from V and 5 bases from J, with 15 bases in between. CDR3 length equals 14 residues. In germline, CDR1 is SGHNT, CDR2 YYREEE (reference sequence). Here the CDR3 DNA reads TGTGCCAGCAGCGCAGGGGCGGCGGCATATGGCTACACCTTC. Amino acids: CASSAGAAAYGYTF.

The V gene is TRBV7-8, the J gene TRBJ2-7; 9 positions match TRBD1. Germline V gives CDR1 SGHVS, CDR2 FQNEAQ. The V and J ends lost 4 bases and 4 bases, in that order; junction bases with no gene match: 11. The CDR3 consists of 16 residues. CDR3: CASSSVSYRGLYEQYF. The CDR3 nucleotides are TGTGCCAGCAGCTCCGTATCCTACAGGGGGCTTTACGAGCAGTACTTC.